The sequence of this TCR beta chain was determined in a study of shared clonotypes between healthy human individuals. Study-wide results and caveats: Non-shared clonotypes showed lower generation probabilities than clonotypes common to all four donors. A limitation of the genetic and exposure-history diversity represented arose from few donors. Memory subsets had estimated richness that was generally smaller than that of naive subsets.

Note on this clone: Its target is unknown.

Deletions cut 4 bases from V and 4 bases from J, with 28 bases between. The CDR3 consists of 19 residues. Germline values: CDR1 SGHTA, CDR2 FQGNSA. TCRdb's copy holds only in-frame clones and misses some; the assay was immunoSEQ multiplex PCR. Of about 1.9 million clones listed, 80% to 95% are singletons. Only CD45RO-negative cells positively selected for CCR7 counted as naive CD8 cells, so terminally differentiated effector memory CD45RA+ cells were excluded. V gene TRBV7-2 combines with J gene TRBJ1-2, with D unresolved. This clonotype originated in a man between 18 and 29 years old in good health. Some clones in this sample may be carry-over from other donors' samples. Sequenced: naive CD8+ T cells from PBMCs. The CDR3 DNA reads TGTGCCAGCAGCTCCCCCGTAGCCCCAGTGGACGTCCTGACCTATGGCTACACCTTC. Translation gives CASSSPVAPVDVLTYGYTF.